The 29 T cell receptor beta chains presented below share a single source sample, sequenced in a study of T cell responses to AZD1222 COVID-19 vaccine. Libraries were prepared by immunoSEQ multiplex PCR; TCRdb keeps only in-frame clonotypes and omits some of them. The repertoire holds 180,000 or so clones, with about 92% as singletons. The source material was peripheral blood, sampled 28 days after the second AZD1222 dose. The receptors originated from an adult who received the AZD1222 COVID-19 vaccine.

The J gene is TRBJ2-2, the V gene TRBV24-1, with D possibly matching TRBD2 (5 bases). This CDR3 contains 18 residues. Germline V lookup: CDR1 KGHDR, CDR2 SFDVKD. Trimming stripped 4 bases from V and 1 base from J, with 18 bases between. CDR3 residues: CATSDRKRGYRNTGELFF. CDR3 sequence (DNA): TGTGCCACCAGTGACCGGAAAAGAGGGTATCGGAACACCGGGGAGCTGTTTTTT.

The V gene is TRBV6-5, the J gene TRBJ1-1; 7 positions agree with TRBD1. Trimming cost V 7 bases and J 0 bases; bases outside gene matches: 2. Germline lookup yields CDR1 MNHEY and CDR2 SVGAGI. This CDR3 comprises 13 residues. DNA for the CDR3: TGTGCCAGCAAGGGGACAGTGAACACTGAAGCTTTCTTT. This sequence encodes CASKGTVNTEAFF.

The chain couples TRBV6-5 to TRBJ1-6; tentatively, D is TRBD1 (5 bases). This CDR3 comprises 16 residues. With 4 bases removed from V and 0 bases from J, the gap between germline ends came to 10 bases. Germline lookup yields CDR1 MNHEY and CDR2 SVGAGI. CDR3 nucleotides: TGTGCCAGCAGTTCCTCTGGGGGCTCCTATAATTCACCCCTCCACTTT. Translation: CASSSSGGSYNSPLHF.

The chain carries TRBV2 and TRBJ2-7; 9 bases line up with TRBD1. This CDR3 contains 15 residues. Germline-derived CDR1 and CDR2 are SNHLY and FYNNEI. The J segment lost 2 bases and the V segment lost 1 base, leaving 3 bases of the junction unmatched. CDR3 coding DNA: TGTGCCAGCAGTGAAGGGCGGGACAGGGCCTACGAGCAGTACTTC. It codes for CASSEGRDRAYEQYF. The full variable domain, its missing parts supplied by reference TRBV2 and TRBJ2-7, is EPEVTQTPSHQVTQMGQEVILRCVPISNHLYFYWYRQILGQKVEFLVSFYNNEISEKSEIFDDQFSVERPDGSNFTLKIRSTKLEDSAMYFCASSEGRDRAYEQYFGPGTRLTVT.

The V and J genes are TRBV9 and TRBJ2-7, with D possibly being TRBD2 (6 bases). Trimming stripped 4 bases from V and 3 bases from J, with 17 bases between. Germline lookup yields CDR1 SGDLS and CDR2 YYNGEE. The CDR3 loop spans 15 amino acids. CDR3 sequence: CASSLERAPVYEQYF. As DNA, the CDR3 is TGTGCCAGCAGCCTCGAGCGGGCCCCGGTCTACGAGCAGTACTTC. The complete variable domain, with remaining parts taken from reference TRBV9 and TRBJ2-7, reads DSGVTQTPKHLITATGQRVTLRCSPRSGDLSVYWYQQSLDQGLQFLIQYYNGEERAKGNILERFSAQQFPDLHSELNLSSLELGDSALYFCASSLERAPVYEQYFGPGTRLTVT.

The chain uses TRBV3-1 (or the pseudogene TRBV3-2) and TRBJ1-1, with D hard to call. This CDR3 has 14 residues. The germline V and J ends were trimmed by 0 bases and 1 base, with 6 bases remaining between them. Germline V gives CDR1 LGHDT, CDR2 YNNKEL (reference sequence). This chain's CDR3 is CASSQEGRNTEAFF. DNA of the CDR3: TGTGCCAGCAGCCAAGAGGGTAGGAACACTGAAGCTTTCTTT.

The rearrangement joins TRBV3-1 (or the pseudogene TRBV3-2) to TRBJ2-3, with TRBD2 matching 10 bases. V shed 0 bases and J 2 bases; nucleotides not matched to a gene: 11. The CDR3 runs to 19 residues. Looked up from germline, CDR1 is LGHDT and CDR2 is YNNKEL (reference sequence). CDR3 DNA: TGTGCCAGCAGCCAAGATCCTGGGCTAGCGGGGGTCCTCACAGATACGCAGTATTTT. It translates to CASSQDPGLAGVLTDTQYF.

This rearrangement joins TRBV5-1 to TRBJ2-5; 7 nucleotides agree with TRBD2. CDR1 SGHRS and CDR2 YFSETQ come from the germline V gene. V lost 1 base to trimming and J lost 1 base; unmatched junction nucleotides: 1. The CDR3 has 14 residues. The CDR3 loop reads CASSLPGGQETQYF. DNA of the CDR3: TGCGCCAGCAGCTTGCCGGGAGGCCAAGAGACCCAGTACTTC.

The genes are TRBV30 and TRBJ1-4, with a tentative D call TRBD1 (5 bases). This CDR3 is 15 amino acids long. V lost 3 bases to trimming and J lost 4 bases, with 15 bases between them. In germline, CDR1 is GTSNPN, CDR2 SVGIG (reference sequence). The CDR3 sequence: CAWSQRWGGNEKLFF. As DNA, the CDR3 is TGTGCCTGGAGCCAACGGTGGGGCGGTAATGAAAAACTGTTTTTT. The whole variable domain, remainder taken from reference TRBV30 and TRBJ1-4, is SQTIHQWPATLVQPVGSPLSLECTVEGTSNPNLYWYRQAAGRGLQLLFYSVGIGQISSEVPQNLSASRPQDRQFILSSKKLLLSDSGFYLCAWSQRWGGNEKLFFGSGTQLSVL.

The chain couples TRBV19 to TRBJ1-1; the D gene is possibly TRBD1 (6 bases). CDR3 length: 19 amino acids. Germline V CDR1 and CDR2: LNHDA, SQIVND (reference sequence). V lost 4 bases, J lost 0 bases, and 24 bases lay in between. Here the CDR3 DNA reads TGTGCCAGTAGTACCCAGTCTACAGGGTCCCTTTTTCTGAACACTGAAGCTTTCTTT. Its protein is CASSTQSTGSLFLNTEAFF.

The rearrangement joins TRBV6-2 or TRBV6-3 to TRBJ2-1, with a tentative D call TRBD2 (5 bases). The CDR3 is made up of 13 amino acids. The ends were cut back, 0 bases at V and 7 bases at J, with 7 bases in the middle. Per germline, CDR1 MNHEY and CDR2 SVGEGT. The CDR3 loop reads CASSYSGVNEQFF. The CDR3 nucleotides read TGTGCCAGCAGTTACTCGGGAGTTAATGAGCAGTTCTTC.

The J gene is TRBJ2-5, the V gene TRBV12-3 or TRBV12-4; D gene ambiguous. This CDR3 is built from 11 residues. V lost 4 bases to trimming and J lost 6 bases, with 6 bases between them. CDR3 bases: TGTGCCAGCAGTTCGTCGAAGACCCAGTACTTC. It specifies CASSSSKTQYF.

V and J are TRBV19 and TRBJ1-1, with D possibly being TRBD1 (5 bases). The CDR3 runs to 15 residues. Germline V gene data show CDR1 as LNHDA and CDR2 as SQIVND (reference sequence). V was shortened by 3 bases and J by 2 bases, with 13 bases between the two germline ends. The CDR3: CASSIPRTYNTEAFF. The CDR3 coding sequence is TGTGCCAGTAGTATCCCTCGGACATATAACACTGAAGCTTTCTTT.

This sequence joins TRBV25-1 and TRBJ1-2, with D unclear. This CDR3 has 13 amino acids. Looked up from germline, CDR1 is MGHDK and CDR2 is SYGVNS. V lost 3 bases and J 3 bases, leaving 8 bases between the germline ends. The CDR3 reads CASSDAGDYGYTF. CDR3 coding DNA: TGTGCCAGCAGTGACGCTGGGGACTATGGCTACACCTTC.

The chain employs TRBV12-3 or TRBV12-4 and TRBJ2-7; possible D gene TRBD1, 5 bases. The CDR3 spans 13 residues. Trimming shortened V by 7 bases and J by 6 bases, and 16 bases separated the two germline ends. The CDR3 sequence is CASKGPGNGEQYF. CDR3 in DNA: TGTGCCAGCAAGGGTCCAGGGAACGGCGAGCAGTACTTC.

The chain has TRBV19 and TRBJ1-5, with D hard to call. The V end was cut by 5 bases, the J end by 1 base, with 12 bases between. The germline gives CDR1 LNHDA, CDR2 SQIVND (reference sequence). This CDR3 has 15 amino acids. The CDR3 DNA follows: TGTGCCAGTAGTGTCGGTGGAGCCAGCAATCAGCCCCAGCATTTT. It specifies CASSVGGASNQPQHF.

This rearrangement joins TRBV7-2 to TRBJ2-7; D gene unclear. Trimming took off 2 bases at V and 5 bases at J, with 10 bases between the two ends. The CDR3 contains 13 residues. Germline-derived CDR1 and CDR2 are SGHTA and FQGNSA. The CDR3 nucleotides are TGTGCCAGCAGCTTATTGGGGTTGGACGAGCAGTACTTC. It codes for CASSLLGLDEQYF.

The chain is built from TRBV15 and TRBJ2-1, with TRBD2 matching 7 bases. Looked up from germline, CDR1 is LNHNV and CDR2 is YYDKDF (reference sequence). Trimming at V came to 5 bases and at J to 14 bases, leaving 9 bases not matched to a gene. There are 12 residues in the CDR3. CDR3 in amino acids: CATSPDGLDEFF. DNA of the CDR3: TGTGCCACCAGCCCTGACGGACTAGATGAGTTCTTC.

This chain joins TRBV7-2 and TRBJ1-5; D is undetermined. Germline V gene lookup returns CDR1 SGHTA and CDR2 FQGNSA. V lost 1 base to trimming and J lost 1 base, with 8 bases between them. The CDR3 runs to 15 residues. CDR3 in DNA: TGTGCCAGCAGCTTAGTGGACGGAAGCAATCAGCCCCAGCATTTT. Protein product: CASSLVDGSNQPQHF. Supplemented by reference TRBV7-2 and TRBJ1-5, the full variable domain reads GAGVSQSPSNKVTEKGKDVELRCDPISGHTALYWYRQSLGQGLEFLIYFQGNSAPDKSGLPSDRFSAERTGGSVSTLTIQRTQQEDSAVYLCASSLVDGSNQPQHFGDGTRLSIL.

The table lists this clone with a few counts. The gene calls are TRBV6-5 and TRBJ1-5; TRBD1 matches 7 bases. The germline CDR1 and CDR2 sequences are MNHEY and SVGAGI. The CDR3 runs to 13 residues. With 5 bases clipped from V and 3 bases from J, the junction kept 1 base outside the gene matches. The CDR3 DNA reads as TGTGCCAGCAGTACAGGGGACAATCAGCCCCAGCATTTT. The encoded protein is CASSTGDNQPQHF.

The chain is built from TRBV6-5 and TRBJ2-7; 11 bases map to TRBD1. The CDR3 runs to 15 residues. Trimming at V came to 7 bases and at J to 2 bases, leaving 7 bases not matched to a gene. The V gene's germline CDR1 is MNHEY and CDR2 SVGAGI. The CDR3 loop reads CASTPLDRGPYEQYF. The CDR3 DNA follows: TGTGCCAGCACCCCCTTGGACAGGGGGCCCTACGAGCAGTACTTC.

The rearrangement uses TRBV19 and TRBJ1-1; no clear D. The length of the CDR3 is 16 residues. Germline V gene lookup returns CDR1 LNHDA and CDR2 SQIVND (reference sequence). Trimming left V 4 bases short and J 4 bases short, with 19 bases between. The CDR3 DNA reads TGTGCCAGTAGTACCGGACGGGAAAGAACGGGCACTGAAGCTTTCTTT. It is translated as CASSTGRERTGTEAFF.

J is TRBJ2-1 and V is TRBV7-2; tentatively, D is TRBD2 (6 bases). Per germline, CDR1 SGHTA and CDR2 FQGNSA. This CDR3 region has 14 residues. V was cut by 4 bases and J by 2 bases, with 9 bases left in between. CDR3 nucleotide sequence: TGTGCCAGCAGCTGGGGGGAGACCTACAATGAGCAGTTCTTC. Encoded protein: CASSWGETYNEQFF.

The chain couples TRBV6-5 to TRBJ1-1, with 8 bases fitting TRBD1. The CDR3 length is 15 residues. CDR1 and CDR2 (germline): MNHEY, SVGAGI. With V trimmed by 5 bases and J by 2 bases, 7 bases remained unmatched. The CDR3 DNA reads TGTGCCAGCAGTCCCTTGGGACAGGCCAACACTGAAGCTTTCTTT. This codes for CASSPLGQANTEAFF.

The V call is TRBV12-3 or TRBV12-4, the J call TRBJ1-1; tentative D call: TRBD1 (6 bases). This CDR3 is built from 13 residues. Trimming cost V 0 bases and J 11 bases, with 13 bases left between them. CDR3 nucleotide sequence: TGTGCCAGCAGTTTAGCGCTAAGGGGGGCGGCTTTCTTT. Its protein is CASSLALRGAAFF.

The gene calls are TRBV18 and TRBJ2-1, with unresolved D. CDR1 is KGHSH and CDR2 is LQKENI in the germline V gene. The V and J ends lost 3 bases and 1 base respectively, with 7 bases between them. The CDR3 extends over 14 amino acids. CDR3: CASSPSSSYNEQFF. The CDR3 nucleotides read TGTGCCAGCTCACCGTCGTCGTCCTACAATGAGCAGTTCTTC.

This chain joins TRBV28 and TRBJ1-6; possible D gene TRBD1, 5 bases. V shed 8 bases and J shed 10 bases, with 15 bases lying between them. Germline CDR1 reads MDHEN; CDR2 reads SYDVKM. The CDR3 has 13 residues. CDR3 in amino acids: CASAGTKDSPLHF. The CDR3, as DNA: TGTGCCAGCGCCGGGACTAAGGACTCACCCCTCCACTTT.

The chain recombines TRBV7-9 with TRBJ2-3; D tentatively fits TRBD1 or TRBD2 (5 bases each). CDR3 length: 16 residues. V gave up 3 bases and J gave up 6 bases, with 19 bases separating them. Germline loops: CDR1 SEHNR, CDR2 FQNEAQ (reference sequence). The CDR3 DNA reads TGTGCCAGCAGCTTCCTAAATGAACCTGAGGGGGATACGCAGTATTTT. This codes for CASSFLNEPEGDTQYF.

The CDR3 region is CSVEDLRYGYTF. In nucleotides, the CDR3 is TGCAGCGTTGAAGATCTGCGGTATGGCTACACCTTC. J is TRBJ1-2 and V is TRBV29-1, with no clear D. Germline lookup yields CDR1 SQVTM and CDR2 ANQGSEA. This CDR3 is built from 12 residues. The germline V and J ends were trimmed by 0 bases and 5 bases, with 7 bases remaining between them.